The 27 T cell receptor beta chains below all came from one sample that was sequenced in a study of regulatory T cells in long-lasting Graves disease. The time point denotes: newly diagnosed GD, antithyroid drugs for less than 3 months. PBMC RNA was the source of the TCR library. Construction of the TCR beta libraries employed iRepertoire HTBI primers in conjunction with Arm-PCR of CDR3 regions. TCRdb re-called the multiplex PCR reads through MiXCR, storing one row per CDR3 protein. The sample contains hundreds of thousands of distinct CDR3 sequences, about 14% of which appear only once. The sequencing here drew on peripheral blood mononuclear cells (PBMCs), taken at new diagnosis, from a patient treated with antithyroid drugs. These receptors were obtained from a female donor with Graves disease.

Written as DNA, the CDR3 is TGTGCCAGCTCACCACCGATCCTACCGGGCGATGAGCAGTTCTTC. Residues: CASSPPILPGDEQFF. The rearrangement joins TRBV18 to TRBJ2-5; no firm D call. The J call is doubtful: the DNA matches TRBJ2-1 better. The CDR3 consists of 15 residues. Per the germline V gene, CDR1 is KGHSH and CDR2 is LQKENI.

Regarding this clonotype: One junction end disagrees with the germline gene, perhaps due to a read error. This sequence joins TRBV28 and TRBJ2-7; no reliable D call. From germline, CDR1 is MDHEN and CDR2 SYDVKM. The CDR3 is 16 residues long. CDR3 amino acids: CASSFPRRLSSYERYF. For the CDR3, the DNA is TGTGCCAGCAGTTTCCCCCGACGGTTGAGCTCCTACGAGCGGTACTTC.

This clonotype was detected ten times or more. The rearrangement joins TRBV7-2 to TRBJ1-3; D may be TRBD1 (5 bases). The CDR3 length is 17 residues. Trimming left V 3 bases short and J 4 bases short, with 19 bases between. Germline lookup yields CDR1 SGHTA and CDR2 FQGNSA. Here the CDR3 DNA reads TGTGCCAGCAGCTTGGGGACGGCGTCAATGCCGGGAAACACCATATATTTT. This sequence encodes CASSLGTASMPGNTIYF.

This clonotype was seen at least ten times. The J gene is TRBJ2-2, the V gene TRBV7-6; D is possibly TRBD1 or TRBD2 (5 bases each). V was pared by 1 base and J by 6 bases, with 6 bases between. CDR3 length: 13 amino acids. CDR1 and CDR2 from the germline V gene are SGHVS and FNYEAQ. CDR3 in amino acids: CASSLGGAGELFF. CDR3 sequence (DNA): TGTGCCAGCAGCTTAGGAGGGGCCGGGGAGCTGTTTTTT.

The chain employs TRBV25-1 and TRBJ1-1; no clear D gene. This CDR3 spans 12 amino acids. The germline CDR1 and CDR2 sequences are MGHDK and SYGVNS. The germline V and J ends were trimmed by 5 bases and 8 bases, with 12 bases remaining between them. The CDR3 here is CASSYPGVEAFF. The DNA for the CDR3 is TGTGCCAGCAGTTACCCGGGAGTAGAAGCTTTCTTT.

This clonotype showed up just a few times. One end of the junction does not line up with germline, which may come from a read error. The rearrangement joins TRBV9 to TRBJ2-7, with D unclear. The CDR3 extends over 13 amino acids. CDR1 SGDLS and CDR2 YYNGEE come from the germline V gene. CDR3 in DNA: TGTACCAGCAGCGCCAACACTTTCGACGAGCAGTACTTC. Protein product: CTSSANTFDEQYF.

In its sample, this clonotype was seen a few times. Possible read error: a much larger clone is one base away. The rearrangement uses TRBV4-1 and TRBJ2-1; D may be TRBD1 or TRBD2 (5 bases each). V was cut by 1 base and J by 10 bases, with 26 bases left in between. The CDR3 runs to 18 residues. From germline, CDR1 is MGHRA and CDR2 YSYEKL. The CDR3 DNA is TGCGCCAGCAGCCAAGGGGGGAGTAGCGCCTTGAGACTCTACGAGCAGTTCTTC. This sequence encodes CASSQGGSSALRLYEQFF.

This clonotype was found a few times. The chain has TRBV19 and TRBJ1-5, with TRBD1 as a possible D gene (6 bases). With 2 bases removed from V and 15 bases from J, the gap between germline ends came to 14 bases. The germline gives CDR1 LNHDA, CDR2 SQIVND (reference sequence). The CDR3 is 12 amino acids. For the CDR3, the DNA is TGTGCCAGTAGTATAATTGGGCAGGGGAGGCATTTT. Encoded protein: CASSIIGQGRHF.

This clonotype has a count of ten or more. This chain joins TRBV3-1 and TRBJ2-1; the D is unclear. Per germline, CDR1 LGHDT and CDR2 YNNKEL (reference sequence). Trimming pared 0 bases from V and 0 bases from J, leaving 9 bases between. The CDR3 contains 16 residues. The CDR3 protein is CASSQDRWSSYNEQFF. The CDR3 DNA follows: TGTGCCAGCAGCCAAGATCGGTGGAGCTCCTACAATGAGCAGTTCTTC.

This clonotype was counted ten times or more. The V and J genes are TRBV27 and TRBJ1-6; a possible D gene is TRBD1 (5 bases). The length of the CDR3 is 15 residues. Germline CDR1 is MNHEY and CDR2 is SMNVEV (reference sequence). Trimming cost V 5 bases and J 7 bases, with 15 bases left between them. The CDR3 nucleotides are TGTGCCAGCAGTCCGTCCACCCAGGGAAATTCACCCCTCCACTTT. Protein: CASSPSTQGNSPLHF.

CDR3 sequence (DNA): TGTGCCTGGAGTGTAAGCGGAGAGGGGACCAGGGAGCTGTTTTTT. This encodes CAWSVSGEGTRELFF. V is TRBV30 and J is TRBJ2-2; D tentatively reads TRBD1 or TRBD2 (5 bases each). The CDR3 spans 15 residues. Between the trimmed V and J ends, which lost 0 bases and 9 bases, there was a span of 17 bases. Looked up from germline, CDR1 is GTSNPN and CDR2 is SVGIG (reference sequence).

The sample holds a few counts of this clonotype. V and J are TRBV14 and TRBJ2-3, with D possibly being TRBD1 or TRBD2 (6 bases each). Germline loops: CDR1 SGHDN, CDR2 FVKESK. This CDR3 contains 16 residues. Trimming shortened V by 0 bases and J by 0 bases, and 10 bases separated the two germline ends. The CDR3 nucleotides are TGTGCCAGCAGCCAAGAAGGGGGGCCCAGCACAGATACGCAGTATTTT. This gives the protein CASSQEGGPSTDTQYF. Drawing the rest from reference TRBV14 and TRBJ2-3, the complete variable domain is EAGVTQFPSHSVIEKGQTVTLRCDPISGHDNLYWYRRVMGKEIKFLLHFVKESKQDESGMPNNRFLAERTGGTYSTLKVQPAELEDSGVYFCASSQEGGPSTDTQYFGPGTRLTVL.

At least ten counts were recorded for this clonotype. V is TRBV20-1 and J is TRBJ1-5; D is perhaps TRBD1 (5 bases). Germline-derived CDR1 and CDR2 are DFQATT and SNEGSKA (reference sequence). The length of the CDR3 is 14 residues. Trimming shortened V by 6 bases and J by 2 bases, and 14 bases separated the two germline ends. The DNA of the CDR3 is TGCAGTGCCAAAGGGGTAGGGGGCAATCAGCCCCAGCATTTT. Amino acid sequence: CSAKGVGGNQPQHF.

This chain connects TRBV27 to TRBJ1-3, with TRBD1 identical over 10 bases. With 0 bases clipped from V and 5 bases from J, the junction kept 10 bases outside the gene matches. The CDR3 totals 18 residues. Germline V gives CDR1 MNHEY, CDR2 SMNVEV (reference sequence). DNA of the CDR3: TGTGCCAGCAGTTTATCAGGACAGGGGGAATTGAGACGAAACACCATATATTTT. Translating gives CASSLSGQGELRRNTIYF.

CDR3 amino acids: CASSLEGGLAGTYEQYF. As DNA, the CDR3 is TGTGCCAGCAGCTTGGAAGGGGGACTAGCGGGCACCTACGAGCAGTACTTC. V is TRBV7-2 and J is TRBJ2-7, with 12 nucleotides matching TRBD2. With 3 bases clipped from V and 2 bases from J, the junction kept 8 bases outside the gene matches. The germline gives CDR1 SGHTA, CDR2 FQGNSA. The CDR3 is 17 amino acids. The full variable domain, completed using reference TRBV7-2 and TRBJ2-7, is GAGVSQSPSNKVTEKGKDVELRCDPISGHTALYWYRQSLGQGLEFLIYFQGNSAPDKSGLPSDRFSAERTGGSVSTLTIQRTQQEDSAVYLCASSLEGGLAGTYEQYFGPGTRLTVT.

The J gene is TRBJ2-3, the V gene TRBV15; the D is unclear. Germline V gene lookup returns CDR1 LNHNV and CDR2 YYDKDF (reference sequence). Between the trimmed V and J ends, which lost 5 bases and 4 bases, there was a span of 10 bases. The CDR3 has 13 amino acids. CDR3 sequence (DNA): TGTGCCACCAGCCGCAGTCCGGCAGATACGCAGTATTTT. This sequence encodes CATSRSPADTQYF.

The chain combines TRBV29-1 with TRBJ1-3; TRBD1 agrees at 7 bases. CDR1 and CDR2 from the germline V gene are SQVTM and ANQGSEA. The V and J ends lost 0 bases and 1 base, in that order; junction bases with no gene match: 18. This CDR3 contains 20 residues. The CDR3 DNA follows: TGCAGCGTTGAAGATCGAGACCCAAACAAAAACAGGGGATCTGGAAACACCATATATTTT. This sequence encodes CSVEDRDPNKNRGSGNTIYF.

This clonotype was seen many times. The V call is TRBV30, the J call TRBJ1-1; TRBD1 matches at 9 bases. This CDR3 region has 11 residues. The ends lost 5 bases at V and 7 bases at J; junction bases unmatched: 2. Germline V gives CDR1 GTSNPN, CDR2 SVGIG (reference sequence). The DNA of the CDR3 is TGTGCCTGGGGACAGGGGATTGAAGCTTTCTTT. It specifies CAWGQGIEAFF.

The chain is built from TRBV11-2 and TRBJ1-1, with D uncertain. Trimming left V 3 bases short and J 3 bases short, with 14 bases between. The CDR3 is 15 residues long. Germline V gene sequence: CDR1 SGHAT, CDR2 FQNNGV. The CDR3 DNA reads TGTGCCAGCAGCTTGTTGGTCGGACGGGACACTGAAGCTTTCTTT. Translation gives CASSLLVGRDTEAFF.

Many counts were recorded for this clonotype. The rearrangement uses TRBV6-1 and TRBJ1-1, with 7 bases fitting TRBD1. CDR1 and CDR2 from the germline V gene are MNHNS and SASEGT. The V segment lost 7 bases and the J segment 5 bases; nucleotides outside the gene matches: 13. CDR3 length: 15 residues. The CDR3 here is CASNPRGQRATEAFF. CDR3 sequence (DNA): TGTGCCAGCAACCCCAGGGGACAGAGGGCTACTGAAGCTTTCTTT.

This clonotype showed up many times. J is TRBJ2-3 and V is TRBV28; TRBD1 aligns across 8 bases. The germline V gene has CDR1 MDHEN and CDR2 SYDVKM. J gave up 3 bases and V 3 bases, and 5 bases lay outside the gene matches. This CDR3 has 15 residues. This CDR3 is CASSLEDRATDTQYF. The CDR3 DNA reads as TGTGCCAGCAGTTTGGAGGACAGGGCAACAGATACGCAGTATTTT. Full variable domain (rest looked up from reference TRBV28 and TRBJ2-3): DVKVTQSSRYLVKRTGEKVFLECVQDMDHENMFWYRQDPGLGLRLIYFSYDVKMKEKGDIPEGYSVSREKKERFSLILESASTNQTSMYLCASSLEDRATDTQYFGPGTRLTVL.

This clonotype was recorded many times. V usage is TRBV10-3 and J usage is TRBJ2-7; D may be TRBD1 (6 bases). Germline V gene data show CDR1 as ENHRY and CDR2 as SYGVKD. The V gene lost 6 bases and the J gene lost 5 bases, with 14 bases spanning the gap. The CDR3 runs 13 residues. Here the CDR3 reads CAISQGFGDEQYF. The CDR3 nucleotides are TGTGCCATCAGCCAGGGGTTCGGCGACGAGCAGTACTTC.

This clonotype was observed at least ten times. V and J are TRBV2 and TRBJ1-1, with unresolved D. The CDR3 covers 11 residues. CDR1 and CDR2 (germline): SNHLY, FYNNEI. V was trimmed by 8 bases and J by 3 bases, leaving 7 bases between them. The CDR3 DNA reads TGTGCCAGCCGGGGTGACACTGAAGCTTTCTTT. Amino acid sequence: CASRGDTEAFF. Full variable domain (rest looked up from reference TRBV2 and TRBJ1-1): EPEVTQTPSHQVTQMGQEVILRCVPISNHLYFYWYRQILGQKVEFLVSFYNNEISEKSEIFDDQFSVERPDGSNFTLKIRSTKLEDSAMYFCASRGDTEAFFGQGTRLTVV.

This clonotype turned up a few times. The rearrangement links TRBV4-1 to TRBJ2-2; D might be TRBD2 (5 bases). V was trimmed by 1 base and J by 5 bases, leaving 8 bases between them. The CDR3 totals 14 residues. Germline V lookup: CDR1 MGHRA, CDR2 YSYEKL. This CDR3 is CASSQVRGTGELFF. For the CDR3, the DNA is TGCGCCAGCAGCCAAGTTCGGGGTACCGGGGAGCTGTTTTTT.

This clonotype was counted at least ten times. CDR3 loop: CASSQVGGEKLFF. As DNA, the CDR3 is TGCGCCAGCAGCCAAGTGGGTGGAGAAAAACTGTTTTTT. The V call is TRBV4-1, the J call TRBJ1-4; D gene unclear. Germline assignment: CDR1 MGHRA and CDR2 YSYEKL. V was pared by 1 base and J by 8 bases, with 8 bases between. The CDR3 sequence is 13 residues long.

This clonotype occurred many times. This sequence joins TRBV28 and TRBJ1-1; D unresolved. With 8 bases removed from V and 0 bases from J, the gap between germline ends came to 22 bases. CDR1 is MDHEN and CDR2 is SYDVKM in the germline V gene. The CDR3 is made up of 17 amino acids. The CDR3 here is CASSSPRPALMNTEAFF. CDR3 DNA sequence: TGTGCCAGCTCCTCTCCAAGGCCTGCCTTGATGAACACTGAAGCTTTCTTT.

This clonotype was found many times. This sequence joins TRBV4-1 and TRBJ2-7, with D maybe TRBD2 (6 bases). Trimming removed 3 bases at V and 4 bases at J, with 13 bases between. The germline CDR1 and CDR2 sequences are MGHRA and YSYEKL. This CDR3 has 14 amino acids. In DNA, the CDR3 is TGCGCCAGCAGCCATCCGGGAGTAGGATACGAGCAGTACTTC. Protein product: CASSHPGVGYEQYF.